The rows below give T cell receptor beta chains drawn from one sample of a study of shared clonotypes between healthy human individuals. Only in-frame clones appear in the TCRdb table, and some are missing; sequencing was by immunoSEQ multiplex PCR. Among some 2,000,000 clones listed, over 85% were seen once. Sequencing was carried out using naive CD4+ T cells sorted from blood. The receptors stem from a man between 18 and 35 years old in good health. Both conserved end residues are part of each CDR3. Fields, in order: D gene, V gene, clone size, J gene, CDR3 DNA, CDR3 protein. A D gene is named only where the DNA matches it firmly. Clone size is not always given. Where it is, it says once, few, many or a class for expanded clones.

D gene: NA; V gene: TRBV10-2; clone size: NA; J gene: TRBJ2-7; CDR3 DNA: TGCGCCAGCAGTAGACTGCAAAAAGAGCAGTACTTC; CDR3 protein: CASSRLQKEQYF
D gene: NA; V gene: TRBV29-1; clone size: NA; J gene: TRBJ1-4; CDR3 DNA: TGCAGCGTTGAAGAGTCACGGATTAATGAAAAACTGTTTTTT; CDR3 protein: CSVEESRINEKLFF
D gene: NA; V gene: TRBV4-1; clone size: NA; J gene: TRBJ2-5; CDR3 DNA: TGCGCCAGCAGCCAAGAAGGGGATTCAGAGACCCAGTACTTC; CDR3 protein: CASSQEGDSETQYF
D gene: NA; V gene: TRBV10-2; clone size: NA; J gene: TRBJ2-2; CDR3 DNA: TGCGCCAGCAGTGAGCCTCTCGCTTGGGCCACCGGGGAGCTGTTTTTT; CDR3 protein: CASSEPLAWATGELFF
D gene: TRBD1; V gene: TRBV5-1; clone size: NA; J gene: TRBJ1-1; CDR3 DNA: TGCGCCAGCAGCTCTGGGACAGGGCGGACTGAAGCTTTCTTT; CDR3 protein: CASSSGTGRTEAFF
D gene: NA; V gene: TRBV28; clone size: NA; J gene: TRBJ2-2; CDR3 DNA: TGTGCCAGCAGGTCCGCGAGAGTTCTATTGGGCGGGGAGCTGTTTTTT; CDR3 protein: CASRSARVLLGGELFF
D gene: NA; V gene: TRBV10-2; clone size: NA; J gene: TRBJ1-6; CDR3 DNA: TGCGCCAGCAGTGATCTCCGGGCCACAAATTCACCCCTCCACTTT; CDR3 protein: CASSDLRATNSPLHF
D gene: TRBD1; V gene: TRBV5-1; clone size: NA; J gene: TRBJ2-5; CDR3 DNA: TGCGCCAGCAGCTCAGAGGGACAGCCACAAGAGACCCAGTACTTC; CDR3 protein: CASSSEGQPQETQYF
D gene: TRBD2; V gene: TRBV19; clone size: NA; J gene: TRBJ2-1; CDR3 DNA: TGTGCCAGTAGTACAGCGGGGAATGAGCAGTTCTTC; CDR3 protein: CASSTAGNEQFF
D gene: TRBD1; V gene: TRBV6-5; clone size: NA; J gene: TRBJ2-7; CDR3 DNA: TGTGCCAGCAGTTACCTCCCGGCCGGACAGGGGTACGAGCAGTACTTC; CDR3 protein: CASSYLPAGQGYEQYF
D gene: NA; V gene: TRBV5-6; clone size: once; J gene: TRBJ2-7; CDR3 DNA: TGTGCCAGCAGCTTTAAAGGGGCCGGGGAGCAGTACTTC; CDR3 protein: CASSFKGAGEQYF
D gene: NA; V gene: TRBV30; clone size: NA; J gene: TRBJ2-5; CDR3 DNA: TGTGCCTGGAGCCCGATGGAGACCCAGTACTTC; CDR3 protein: CAWSPMETQYF
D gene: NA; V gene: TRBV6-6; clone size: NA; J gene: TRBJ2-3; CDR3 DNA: TGTGCCAGCAGATCTTTCAGCTCTTTCCTCACAGATACGCAGTATTTT; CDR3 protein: CASRSFSSFLTDTQYF
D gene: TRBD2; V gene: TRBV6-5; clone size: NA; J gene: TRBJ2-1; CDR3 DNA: TGTGCCAGCAGCCCCCGGGGGGTATCGGGTCAGTTCTTC; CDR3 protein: CASSPRGVSGQFF
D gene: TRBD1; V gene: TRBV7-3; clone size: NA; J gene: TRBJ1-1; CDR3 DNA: TGTGCCAGCAGCTTAACGGGACAGGTGAACACTGAAGCTTTCTTT; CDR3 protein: CASSLTGQVNTEAFF
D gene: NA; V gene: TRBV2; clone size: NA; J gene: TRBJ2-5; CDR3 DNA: TGTGCCAGCAGTGGCGGTCTGGGGAAGACCCAGTACTTC; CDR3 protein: CASSGGLGKTQYF
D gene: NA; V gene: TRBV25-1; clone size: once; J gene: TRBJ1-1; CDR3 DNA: TGTGCCAGCAGTGAATCTGCCATGAACACTGAAGCTTTCTTT; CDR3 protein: CASSESAMNTEAFF
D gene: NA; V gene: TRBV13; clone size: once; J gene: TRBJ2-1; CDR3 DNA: TGTGCCAGCAGCGTCTCCTACAATGAGCAGTTCTTC; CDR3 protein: CASSVSYNEQFF
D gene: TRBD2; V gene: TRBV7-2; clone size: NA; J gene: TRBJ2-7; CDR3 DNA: TGTGCCAGCAGCCCTAAATCCGGGACTAGCGGGTCGTACGAGCAGTACTTC; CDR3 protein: CASSPKSGTSGSYEQYF
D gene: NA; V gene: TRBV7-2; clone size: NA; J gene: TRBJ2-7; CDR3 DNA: TGTGCCAGCAGCTTAGGGGCATACGAGCAGTACTTC; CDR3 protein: CASSLGAYEQYF